Listed here are 9 T cell receptor beta chains from one sample, sequenced in a study of cytotoxic CD8 clonotypes in ibrutinib-treated CLL. Only in-frame clones appear in the TCRdb table, and some are missing; sequencing was by immunoSEQ multiplex PCR. The sample lists 200,000 to 250,000 clones, just under 80% occurring once. The starting material was PBMCs, obtained after 12 months of ibrutinib treatment. Receptors originate from a human donor with chronic lymphocytic leukemia.

This clone has only a few counts. This chain joins TRBV10-2 and TRBJ2-7; 11 bases fit TRBD1. The germline V gene encodes CDR1 WSHSY and CDR2 SAAADI. Losses at the gene ends were 9 bases for V and 6 bases for J; bases not matched to a gene: 4. There are 12 residues in the CDR3. The CDR3 DNA is TGCGCCAGTAGGACAGGGGGCGGCGAGCAGTACTTC. It specifies CASRTGGGEQYF.

The rearrangement joins TRBV5-4 to TRBJ2-1, with a weak D call TRBD1 (5 bases). Germline V CDR1 and CDR2: SGHNT, YYREEE (reference sequence). V dropped 0 bases and J dropped 5 bases, with 12 bases sitting between them. The CDR3 contains 15 residues. The CDR3 bases are TGTGCCAGCAGCTTGGAGGGTTCAGGGAACAATGAGCAGTTCTTC. Its protein is CASSLEGSGNNEQFF.

The rearrangement links TRBV30 to TRBJ2-2; D gene ambiguous. Trimming took 6 bases from V and 9 from J, leaving 11 bases between them. CDR3 length equals 11 residues. Germline CDR1 and CDR2: GTSNPN and SVGIG (reference sequence). The CDR3: CACRPFRELFF. The CDR3, as DNA: TGTGCCTGCCGGCCCTTTAGGGAGCTGTTTTTT.

This clone has only a few counts. V usage is TRBV25-1 and J usage is TRBJ2-2; 11 bases fit TRBD2. Per the germline V gene, CDR1 is MGHDK and CDR2 is SYGVNS. This CDR3 has 18 residues. Here the CDR3 reads CATLRFSGRDADTGELFF. CDR3 nucleotides: TGTGCTACCCTGCGATTTAGCGGGAGGGATGCGGACACCGGGGAGCTGTTTTTT.

There are a few counts of this clone. The chain carries TRBV4-1 and TRBJ1-5; tentatively, D is TRBD1 (6 bases). Germline CDR1 is MGHRA and CDR2 is YSYEKL. Trimming shortened V by 1 base and J by 6 bases, and 19 bases separated the two germline ends. The CDR3 consists of 17 residues. DNA for the CDR3: TGCGCCAGCAGCCAAGGGCGCCAGGGGCCCCTCGCTCAGCCCCAGCATTTT. Translated, it gives CASSQGRQGPLAQPQHF.

This clone turned up a few times. For the CDR3, the DNA is TGTGCCAGCAGCGGAGAGGACCGCACCTACGAGCAGTACTTC. As protein: CASSGEDRTYEQYF. The chain links TRBV6-4 to TRBJ2-7, with D unclear. CDR3 size: 14 residues. CDR1 is MRHNA and CDR2 is SNTAGT in the germline V gene. Trimming shortened V by 6 bases and J by 2 bases, and 14 bases separated the two germline ends.

This rearrangement joins TRBV7-3 to TRBJ2-7; no clear D. CDR1 and CDR2 from the germline V gene are SGHTA and FQGTGA. Trimming took 2 bases from V and 1 from J, leaving 9 bases between them. CDR3 length: 14 amino acids. The CDR3 region is CASSLWAGSYEQYF. The CDR3 DNA is TGTGCCAGCAGCTTATGGGCAGGTTCCTACGAGCAGTACTTC.

This clone was seen a few times. V gene TRBV7-9 combines with J gene TRBJ2-2, with D perhaps TRBD1 (5 bases). The V and J ends lost 4 bases and 7 bases respectively, with 10 bases between them. Looked up from germline, CDR1 is SEHNR and CDR2 is FQNEAQ (reference sequence). This CDR3 has 13 residues. CDR3 residues: CASSSQGYGELFF. CDR3 in DNA: TGTGCCAGCAGCTCCCAGGGTTACGGGGAGCTGTTTTTT.

In its sample, this clone was seen a few times. The V call is TRBV7-8, the J call TRBJ2-5; 9 bases align to TRBD2. The CDR3 covers 17 residues. CDR1 and CDR2 (germline): SGHVS, FQNEAQ. V was clipped by 5 bases and J by 10 bases; unmatched bases: 20. The CDR3 bases are TGTGCCAGCAGCCCCCCGGTTGGTCTAGCGGGGTTAGGGCTCCAGTACTTC. Its translation: CASSPPVGLAGLGLQYF.